This TCR beta chain was recorded in a study of T cell changes during pregnancy in multiple sclerosis. Sequencing was performed with immunoSEQ multiplex PCR; in TCRdb, only in-frame clones are kept and a portion is missing. The sample has 15,000 to 20,000 clones; 86% are singletons. V was shortened by 0 bases and J by 5 bases, with 15 bases between the two germline ends. The CDR3 has 15 residues. The germline V gene has CDR1 SGHRS and CDR2 YFSETQ. The starting material was CD8+ T cells from peripheral blood mononuclear cells, obtained in the third trimester of pregnancy. The sequence was obtained from a female donor in good health, enrolled as a control in a pregnancy study. The chain carries TRBV5-1 and TRBJ2-7; possibly TRBD2 for D (5 bases). In nucleotides, the CDR3 is TGCGCCAGCAGCTTGGTGGCTAGCCGGGATCACGAGCAGTACTTC. Its translation is CASSLVASRDHEQYF. The entire variable domain, with the rest obtained from reference TRBV5-1 and TRBJ2-7, is as follows: KAGVTQTPRYLIKTRGQQVTLSCSPISGHRSVSWYQQTPGQGLQFLFEYFSETQRNKGNFPGRFSGRQFSNSRSEMNVSTLELGDSALYLCASSLVASRDHEQYFGPGTRLTVT.